This T cell receptor (beta chain) appears in the sequencing data of a study of regulatory T cells in long-lasting Graves disease. Time point described: persistent/refractory GD, antithyroid drugs over 5 years with positive TRAb. Extracted PBMC RNA gave rise to the TCR library. Relying on iRepertoire HTBI primers and Arm-PCR of CDR3 regions, the team built TCR beta libraries. In TCRdb, the multiplex PCR reads were re-called with MiXCR into one record per CDR3 protein. The data hold 400,000 to 500,000 distinct CDR3 sequences, with 22% observed a single time. This clonotype was counted ten times or more. The TCR was taken from a female donor with Graves disease. The material sequenced was peripheral blood mononuclear cells (PBMCs), taken when the disease was refractory, from a patient treated with antithyroid drugs.

The CDR3 region is CASRTGGVPLLNQPQHF. CDR3 sequence (DNA): TGTGCCAGCAGAACAGGGGGTGTTCCGTTGCTAAATCAGCCCCAGCATTTT. The rearrangement joins TRBV6-1 to TRBJ1-5, with 8 nucleotides matching TRBD1. This CDR3 has 17 amino acids. The V segment lost 6 bases and the J segment 4 bases; nucleotides outside the gene matches: 14. The V gene's germline CDR1 is MNHNS and CDR2 SASEGT.